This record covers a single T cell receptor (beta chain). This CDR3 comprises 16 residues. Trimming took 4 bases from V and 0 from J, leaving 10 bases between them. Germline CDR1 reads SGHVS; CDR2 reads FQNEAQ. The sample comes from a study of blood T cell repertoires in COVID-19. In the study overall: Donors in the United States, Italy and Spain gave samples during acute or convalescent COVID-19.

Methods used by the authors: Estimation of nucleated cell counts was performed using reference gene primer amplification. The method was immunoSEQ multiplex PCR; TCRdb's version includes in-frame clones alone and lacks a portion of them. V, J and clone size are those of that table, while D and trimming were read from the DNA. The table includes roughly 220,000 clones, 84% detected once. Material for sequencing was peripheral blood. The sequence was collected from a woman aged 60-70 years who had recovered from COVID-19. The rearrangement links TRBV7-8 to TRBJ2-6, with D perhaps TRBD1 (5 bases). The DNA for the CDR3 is TGTGCCAGCAGCTGGGCAGGGCGCTCTGGGGCCAACGTCCTGACTTTC. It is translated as CASSWAGRSGANVLTF.